One sample yielded the 8 T cell receptor beta chains listed below, sequenced in a study of graft-versus-host responses after intestinal transplantation (dated by TCRdb to the early 2020s). What the time point label conveys for this sample: cells obtained before transplantation from donor or recipient. Library method: the immunoSEQ multiplex PCR assay. Entries here come from immuneACCESS through TCRdb and include only in-frame sequences with V and J called. Some clones fail to appear in such tables; in the studies checked, an unresolved V gene covers under half of the shortfall, and the cause of the remainder is unknown. In all, the sample holds about 73,000 clones, and around 91% of those were seen once. The ten largest clonotypes hold roughly 4% of the sample. These TCRs' antigens remain unknown. This specimen consisted of unstimulated CD8+ T cells sorted from spleen or lymph node cells, obtained before transplant. These receptors came from a human donor who was the organ donor for an intestinal transplant.

J is TRBJ1-2 and V is TRBV4-1; D ambiguous. Trimming took 1 base from V and 4 from J, leaving 16 bases between them. CDR1 is MGHRA and CDR2 is YSYEKL in the germline V gene. This CDR3 comprises 16 residues. The CDR3 DNA sequence: TGCGCCAGCAGCCAAGGGAGCTCTCACCTTTCCTATGGCTACACCTTC. Protein sequence: CASSQGSSHLSYGYTF.

This clone was seen just once. The rearrangement joins TRBV6-4 to TRBJ1-2; tentatively, D is TRBD1 (5 bases). The CDR3 sequence is 15 residues long. Trimming cost V 2 bases and J 3 bases, with 13 bases left between them. Germline V gene data show CDR1 as MRHNA and CDR2 as SNTAGT. In DNA form, the CDR3 reads TGTGCCAGCAGTGACACCCGGGGGAGTCACTATGGCTACACCTTC. It encodes CASSDTRGSHYGYTF.

The chain uses TRBV4-1 and TRBJ1-5; the match to TRBD1 covers 7 bases. The CDR3 totals 16 residues. Germline assignment: CDR1 MGHRA and CDR2 YSYEKL. The ends lost 4 bases at V and 5 bases at J; junction bases unmatched: 11. CDR3: CASSLKGRGPYQPQHF. The CDR3, as DNA: TGCGCCAGCAGCCTCAAGGGAAGGGGGCCCTATCAGCCCCAGCATTTT.

The chain carries TRBV4-3 and TRBJ2-1; a possible D gene is TRBD2 (6 bases). Germline V gene lookup returns CDR1 LGHNA and CDR2 YSLEER. The V end lost 3 bases, the J end lost 6 bases, and 12 bases lay between the germline ends. There are 14 residues in the CDR3. CDR3 amino acids: CASSQDSGPNEQFF. The DNA for the CDR3 is TGCGCCAGCAGCCAGGATAGCGGCCCCAATGAGCAGTTCTTC.

A few counts support this clone. The CDR3 protein is CASSPGQGIREQYV. The CDR3 DNA follows: TGTGCCAGCAGCCCGGGACAGGGGATTCGCGAGCAGTACGTC. The chain carries TRBV5-4 and TRBJ2-7; 10 bases map to TRBD1. V lost 4 bases, J lost 6 bases, and 7 bases stayed unmatched. The germline gives CDR1 SGHNT, CDR2 YYREEE (reference sequence). The CDR3 covers 14 residues.

The chain carries TRBV19 and TRBJ1-1; the match to TRBD1 covers 7 bases. This CDR3 is built from 14 residues. Looked up from germline, CDR1 is LNHDA and CDR2 is SQIVND (reference sequence). Trimming at V came to 3 bases and at J to 1 base, leaving 2 bases not matched to a gene. The CDR3 loop is CASSIRDRNTEAFF. The CDR3 DNA reads TGTGCCAGTAGTATCCGGGACAGGAACACTGAAGCTTTCTTT.

The gene calls are TRBV2 and TRBJ1-1; TRBD1 agrees at 12 bases. Germline CDR1 reads SNHLY; CDR2 reads FYNNEI. This CDR3 has 14 amino acids. V was pared by 5 bases and J by 5 bases, with 3 bases of the junction left unmatched. The CDR3 bases are TGTGCCAGCAGTAGGGACAGGGGGCGAACTGAAGCTTTCTTT. Residues: CASSRDRGRTEAFF.

The chain recombines TRBV20-1 with TRBJ1-1; D not certain. CDR3 length: 11 amino acids. Germline CDR1 is DFQATT and CDR2 is SNEGSKA (reference sequence). Between the trimmed V and J ends, which lost 5 bases and 1 base, there was a span of 5 bases. CDR3 DNA: TGCAGTGCTGACAAGAACACTGAAGCTTTCTTT. The encoded protein is CSADKNTEAFF.